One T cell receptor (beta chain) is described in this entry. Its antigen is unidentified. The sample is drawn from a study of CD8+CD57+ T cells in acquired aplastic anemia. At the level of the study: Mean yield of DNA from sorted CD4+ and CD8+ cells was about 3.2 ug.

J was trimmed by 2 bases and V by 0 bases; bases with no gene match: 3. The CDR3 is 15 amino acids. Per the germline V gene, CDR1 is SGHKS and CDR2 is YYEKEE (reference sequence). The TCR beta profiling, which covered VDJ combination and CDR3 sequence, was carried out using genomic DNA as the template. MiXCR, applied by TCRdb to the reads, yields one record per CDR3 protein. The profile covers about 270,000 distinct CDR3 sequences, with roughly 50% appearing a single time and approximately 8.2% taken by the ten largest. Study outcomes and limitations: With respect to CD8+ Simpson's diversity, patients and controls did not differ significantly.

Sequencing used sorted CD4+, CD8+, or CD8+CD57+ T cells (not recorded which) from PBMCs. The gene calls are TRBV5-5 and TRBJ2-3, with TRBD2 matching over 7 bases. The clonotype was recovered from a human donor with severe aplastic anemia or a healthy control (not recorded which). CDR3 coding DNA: TGTGCCAGCAGCTTGGGGGACTACCACACAGATACGCAGTATTTT. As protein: CASSLGDYHTDTQYF.